Listed here are 30 T cell receptor beta chains from one sample, sequenced in a study of T cell changes during pregnancy in multiple sclerosis (dated by TCRdb to between 2019 and 2020). The protocol used for the library was the immunoSEQ multiplex PCR assay. Sourced from immuneACCESS, this table was stored by TCRdb with only in-frame sequences that have V and J called. A share of the clones is absent; for the studies checked, an unresolved V gene accounts for under half, and the remainder has no known explanation. The sample contains about 60,000 clones, 90% of them found a single time. The ten largest clones capture more than 2% of the sample. Sequencing used peripheral blood, obtained in the second trimester of pregnancy. Receptors were obtained from a female donor in good health, enrolled as a control in a pregnancy study.

This rearrangement joins TRBV30 to TRBJ2-7; D might be TRBD1 (6 bases). The CDR3 runs 13 residues. Germline V lookup: CDR1 GTSNPN, CDR2 SVGIG (reference sequence). V was clipped by 4 bases and J by 2 bases, with 12 bases between them. The CDR3 bases are TGTGCCTGGACGCCCACAGGGACCTACGAGCAGTACTTC. It is translated as CAWTPTGTYEQYF. Combining the CDR3 with reference TRBV30 and TRBJ2-7 gives the whole variable domain SQTIHQWPATLVQPVGSPLSLECTVEGTSNPNLYWYRQAAGRGLQLLFYSVGIGQISSEVPQNLSASRPQDRQFILSSKKLLLSDSGFYLCAWTPTGTYEQYFGPGTRLTVT.

The chain recombines TRBV10-3 with TRBJ1-1; 7 nucleotides align to TRBD1. Germline CDR1 and CDR2: ENHRY and SYGVKD. The CDR3 spans 13 residues. The J segment lost 1 base and the V segment lost 10 bases, leaving 6 bases of the junction unmatched. This CDR3 is CATSGTENTEAFF. The DNA for the CDR3 is TGTGCCACCTCCGGGACAGAGAACACTGAAGCTTTCTTT.

V is TRBV7-8 and J is TRBJ1-1, with unresolved D. The V and J ends lost 1 base and 1 base respectively, with 4 bases between them. CDR1 is SGHVS and CDR2 is FQNEAQ in the germline V gene. The length of the CDR3 is 13 residues. The CDR3 bases are TGTGCCAGCAGCTTAGTTAAGAACACTGAAGCTTTCTTT. Amino acids: CASSLVKNTEAFF. The full variable domain, in which reference TRBV7-8 and TRBJ1-1 provide the parts outside the CDR3, is GAGVSQSPRYKVAKRGQDVALRCDPISGHVSLFWYQQALGQGPEFLTYFQNEAQLDKSGLPSDRFFAERPEGSVSTLKIQRTQQEDSAVYLCASSLVKNTEAFFGQGTRLTVV.

The chain uses TRBV5-4 and TRBJ1-6, with D possibly matching TRBD1 (6 bases). Trimming took 5 bases from V and 10 from J, leaving 13 bases between them. Germline CDR1 is SGHNT and CDR2 is YYREEE (reference sequence). CDR3 length: 13 residues. The CDR3 DNA reads as TGTGCCAGCAGTGGACAGCCGGCCTCACCCCTCCACTTT. This sequence encodes CASSGQPASPLHF.

This clone came up once. Its ends do not fully match the called genes, so a read error is possible. This chain joins TRBV7-7 and TRBJ2-1; 8 bases match TRBD2. The CDR3 consists of 18 residues. Germline V CDR1 and CDR2: SSHAT, FNYEAQ (reference sequence). This CDR3 is CASSRGTGAGVGYNEQFF. The CDR3 bases are TGTGCTAGCAGCCGGGGGACCGGAGCGGGAGTTGGCTACAATGAGCAGTTCTTC. The variable domain in full, with the rest retrieved from reference TRBV7-7 and TRBJ2-1, is GAGVSQSPRYKVTKRGQDVTLRCDPISSHATLYWYQQALGQGPEFLTYFNYEAQPDKSGLPSDRFSAERPEGSISTLTIQRTEQRDSAMYRCASSRGTGAGVGYNEQFFGPGTRLTVL.

In this sample, this clone turned up once. The rearrangement joins TRBV10-3 to TRBJ2-1; D possibly corresponds to TRBD2 (7 bases). Trimming took off 3 bases at V and 10 bases at J, with 22 bases between the two ends. This CDR3 has 16 amino acids. The germline gives CDR1 ENHRY, CDR2 SYGVKD. CDR3 in DNA: TGTGCCATCAGTGATTGGGGGGAGGGCCGAGGGGGAGAGCAGTTCTTC. Its protein is CAISDWGEGRGGEQFF.

V usage is TRBV19 and J usage is TRBJ1-5, with 8 bases fitting TRBD1. The CDR3 is 15 residues long. Germline CDR1 and CDR2: LNHDA and SQIVND (reference sequence). V lost 1 base and J lost 4; bases outside the gene matches: 3. The CDR3 loop is CASSIGQGKNQPQHF. The CDR3 DNA reads TGTGCCAGTAGTATAGGACAGGGGAAAAATCAGCCCCAGCATTTT.

The rearrangement joins TRBV6-1 to TRBJ2-7; 8 nucleotides match TRBD2. V gave up 0 bases and J gave up 6 bases; unmatched junction bases: 4. The CDR3 spans 14 residues. In germline, CDR1 is MNHNS, CDR2 SASEGT. The CDR3 DNA reads TGTGCCAGCAGTGAAGCAACCGGGAGGGTCGAGCAGTACTTC. This codes for CASSEATGRVEQYF.

The table lists this clone with a count of one. Other DNA sequences from this sample encode an identical CDR3 as well. CDR3 region: CASSRGWLAGAGGSEQYF. The CDR3 region has the DNA TGCGCCAGCAGCCGGGGTTGGTTAGCGGGAGCTGGCGGGAGCGAGCAGTACTTC. The chain employs TRBV4-1 and TRBJ2-7, with 9 bases fitting TRBD2. Germline CDR1 reads MGHRA; CDR2 reads YSYEKL. V was pared by 4 bases and J by 6 bases, with 19 bases of the junction left unmatched. This CDR3 has 18 amino acids.

The V gene is TRBV29-1, the J gene TRBJ2-5; D call uncertain. This CDR3 contains 12 residues. V gave up 3 bases and J gave up 2 bases, with 7 bases separating them. Germline CDR1 and CDR2: SQVTM and ANQGSEA. CDR3 region: CSVENRQETQYF. The DNA for the CDR3 is TGCAGCGTTGAGAACAGACAAGAGACCCAGTACTTC.

The chain couples TRBV19 to TRBJ2-7; 9 bases line up with TRBD2. Trimming at V came to 3 bases and at J to 1 base, leaving 4 bases not matched to a gene. The CDR3 is 15 residues long. CDR1 is LNHDA and CDR2 is SQIVND in the germline V gene (reference sequence). CDR3 nucleotides: TGTGCCAGTAGTATGGGAGCGGGGGGATCCTACGAGCAGTACTTC. Amino acids: CASSMGAGGSYEQYF.

The rearrangement joins TRBV2 to TRBJ1-2, with D possibly matching TRBD1 (5 bases). Looked up from germline, CDR1 is SNHLY and CDR2 is FYNNEI. The length of the CDR3 is 13 residues. V was pared by 11 bases and J by 7 bases, with 20 bases between. The CDR3 here is CAGTGTSHVGYTF. The CDR3 DNA sequence: TGTGCCGGAACAGGTACTTCCCACGTTGGCTACACCTTC. The whole variable domain, remainder taken from reference TRBV2 and TRBJ1-2, is EPEVTQTPSHQVTQMGQEVILRCVPISNHLYFYWYRQILGQKVEFLVSFYNNEISEKSEIFDDQFSVERPDGSNFTLKIRSTKLEDSAMYFCAGTGTSHVGYTFGSGTRLTVV.

This rearrangement joins TRBV6-1 to TRBJ2-3; TRBD2 agrees at 7 bases. The CDR3 totals 14 residues. CDR1 is MNHNS, CDR2 SASEGT, per germline. V trimming: 10 bases; J trimming: 2 bases; junction bases outside the gene matches: 9. CDR3: CATREAGLTDTQYF. Here the CDR3 DNA reads TGTGCCACCCGGGAGGCGGGACTCACAGATACGCAGTATTTT.

The gene calls are TRBV28 and TRBJ2-7, with TRBD1 identical over 8 bases. The V gene end was trimmed by 5 bases and the J gene end by 1 base; junction bases not matched to a gene: 7. CDR3 size: 15 residues. Germline-derived CDR1 and CDR2 are MDHEN and SYDVKM. This CDR3 is CASSTTGTGSYEQYF. The CDR3 DNA follows: TGTGCCAGCAGTACAACCGGGACAGGATCCTACGAGCAGTACTTC.

The chain has TRBV12-5 and TRBJ1-2; the D gene is possibly TRBD1 (6 bases). Germline values: CDR1 LGHNT, CDR2 FRNRAP. Trimming stripped 3 bases from V and 6 bases from J, with 14 bases between. The CDR3 loop spans 14 amino acids. The CDR3 here is CASGFNPTGHGYTF. The CDR3 coding sequence is TGTGCTAGTGGTTTTAATCCTACAGGGCATGGCTACACCTTC.

J is TRBJ2-7 and V is TRBV28, with TRBD1 as a possible D gene (6 bases). CDR1 is MDHEN and CDR2 is SYDVKM in the germline V gene. V lost 6 bases to trimming and J lost 3 bases, with 15 bases between them. CDR3 size: 14 residues. This chain's CDR3 is CASSPGTRIYEQYF. For the CDR3, the DNA is TGTGCCAGCAGCCCCGGGACACGGATCTACGAGCAGTACTTC.

This chain connects TRBV5-1 to TRBJ1-2; D call uncertain. The CDR3 is 12 amino acids. Germline CDR1 SGHRS, CDR2 YFSETQ. The V end was cut by 2 bases, the J end by 6 bases, with 8 bases between. CDR3 nucleotide sequence: TGCGCCAGCAGCTTCGAGAGGGATGGCTACACCTTC. The encoded protein is CASSFERDGYTF.

V usage is TRBV5-1 and J usage is TRBJ1-1; no clear D. From germline, CDR1 is SGHRS and CDR2 YFSETQ. Trimming took 1 base from V and 1 from J, leaving 5 bases between them. CDR3 length equals 13 residues. The CDR3 loop reads CASSLTTNTEAFF. CDR3 DNA sequence: TGCGCCAGCAGCTTGACAACGAACACTGAAGCTTTCTTT.

The J gene is TRBJ2-4, the V gene TRBV28; TRBD2 might be the D (7 bases). The V gene's germline CDR1 is MDHEN and CDR2 SYDVKM. This CDR3 region has 15 residues. The V end was cut by 4 bases, the J end by 3 bases, with 13 bases between. The CDR3 here is CASSSVGGVKNIQYF. CDR3 nucleotides: TGTGCCAGCAGTTCCGTAGGGGGGGTCAAAAACATTCAGTACTTC.

The chain is built from TRBV7-9 and TRBJ1-5; D possibly corresponds to TRBD1 (5 bases). The CDR3 length is 11 residues. Germline CDR1 is SEHNR and CDR2 is FQNEAQ (reference sequence). V was cut by 4 bases and J by 11 bases, with 9 bases left in between. The CDR3 sequence: CASSSGEAQHF. The CDR3, as DNA: TGTGCCAGCAGCTCGGGGGAGGCCCAGCATTTT.

The chain uses TRBV30 and TRBJ2-5; possibly TRBD1 for D (5 bases). CDR3 length: 15 residues. V was clipped by 5 bases and J by 5 bases, with 21 bases between them. Germline V CDR1 and CDR2: GTSNPN, SVGIG (reference sequence). The CDR3 sequence is CAWYTPGFRAETQYF. CDR3 in DNA: TGTGCCTGGTATACCCCAGGGTTCCGAGCGGAGACCCAGTACTTC.

The rearrangement uses TRBV2 and TRBJ2-7, with D possibly matching TRBD2 (6 bases). The CDR3 loop spans 18 amino acids. The germline V gene has CDR1 SNHLY and CDR2 FYNNEI. V was trimmed by 6 bases and J by 2 bases, leaving 26 bases between them. CDR3 in amino acids: CASRERIGFVGGTYEQYF. The CDR3 DNA sequence: TGTGCCAGCAGGGAAAGGATCGGATTTGTGGGGGGAACCTACGAGCAGTACTTC. The whole variable domain, remainder taken from reference TRBV2 and TRBJ2-7, is EPEVTQTPSHQVTQMGQEVILRCVPISNHLYFYWYRQILGQKVEFLVSFYNNEISEKSEIFDDQFSVERPDGSNFTLKIRSTKLEDSAMYFCASRERIGFVGGTYEQYFGPGTRLTVT.

A few counts support this clone. For the CDR3, the DNA is TGCAGCGTAAGGGACAGGGGACCCACTGAAGCTTTCTTT. Its protein product is CSVRDRGPTEAFF. This chain links TRBV29-1 with TRBJ1-1; 10 nucleotides line up with TRBD1. V shed 6 bases, J shed 4 bases, and the junction held 5 bases outside the gene matches. The CDR3 sequence is 13 residues long. CDR1 is SQVTM and CDR2 is ANQGSEA in the germline V gene.

The chain has TRBV11-2 and TRBJ2-7; maybe TRBD2 (5 bases). CDR1 SGHAT and CDR2 FQNNGV come from the germline V gene. V was pared by 3 bases and J by 6 bases, with 12 bases between. This CDR3 has 13 amino acids. The CDR3 protein is CASSFGENSEQYF. The CDR3 DNA is TGTGCCAGCAGCTTCGGGGAGAATAGCGAGCAGTACTTC.

The chain employs TRBV2 and TRBJ2-1; a possible D gene is TRBD2 (5 bases). The CDR3 sequence is 14 residues long. Looked up from germline, CDR1 is SNHLY and CDR2 is FYNNEI. Trimming stripped 4 bases from V and 3 bases from J, with 10 bases between. CDR3 protein: CASSGQRIYNEQFF. CDR3 bases: TGTGCCAGCAGTGGCCAGCGGATCTACAATGAGCAGTTCTTC. Combining the CDR3 with reference TRBV2 and TRBJ2-1 gives the whole variable domain EPEVTQTPSHQVTQMGQEVILRCVPISNHLYFYWYRQILGQKVEFLVSFYNNEISEKSEIFDDQFSVERPDGSNFTLKIRSTKLEDSAMYFCASSGQRIYNEQFFGPGTRLTVL.

The V call is TRBV19, the J call TRBJ2-7, with TRBD2 identical over 9 bases. The trim removed 11 bases at V and 6 bases at J, leaving 17 bases unmatched. Germline values: CDR1 LNHDA, CDR2 SQIVND (reference sequence). This CDR3 is 15 amino acids long. The CDR3 sequence: CAASVAGARLGEQYF. DNA for the CDR3: TGTGCCGCATCAGTAGCGGGGGCCCGCCTGGGCGAGCAGTACTTC.

This sequence joins TRBV19 and TRBJ2-7, with 7 bases aligning to TRBD2. The ends lost 5 bases at V and 5 bases at J; junction bases unmatched: 6. The CDR3 is 13 amino acids. Germline-derived CDR1 and CDR2 are LNHDA and SQIVND (reference sequence). The CDR3, as DNA: TGTGCCAGTAGTTCCGGGGGGAGGGACGAGCAGTACTTC. It codes for CASSSGGRDEQYF.

The chain has TRBV6-1 and TRBJ2-7; 9 nucleotides line up with TRBD1. The ends lost 4 bases at V and 4 bases at J; junction bases unmatched: 8. The CDR3 runs to 15 residues. Germline CDR1 reads MNHNS; CDR2 reads SASEGT. The DNA for the CDR3 is TGTGCCAGCAGTGCCAGGACAGGGGTTGAATACGAGCAGTACTTC. Its translation: CASSARTGVEYEQYF.

The chain has TRBV5-1 and TRBJ2-3, with D unresolved. Germline CDR1 reads SGHRS; CDR2 reads YFSETQ. V lost 2 bases and J 5 bases, leaving 3 bases between the germline ends. The CDR3 contains 11 residues. CDR3 region: CASSLQDTQYF. The CDR3 coding sequence is TGCGCCAGCAGCTTACAAGATACGCAGTATTTT.

The V call is TRBV28, the J call TRBJ1-2; D is undetermined. There are 12 residues in the CDR3. V was cut by 5 bases and J by 8 bases, with 12 bases left in between. The germline CDR1 and CDR2 sequences are MDHEN and SYDVKM. Here the CDR3 DNA reads TGTGCCAGCAGTCCCCAGGTTAGGGGCTACACCTTC. Translated, it gives CASSPQVRGYTF.